Listed here are 23 T cell receptor beta chains from one sample, sequenced in a study of cytomegalovirus exposure and HLA in healthy donors. It was with 60 Vbeta and 13 Jbeta primers that the PCR ran. Profiled with immunoSEQ multiplex PCR; TCRdb holds only in-frame clones, not every one. The table lists around 150,000 clones, 82% of them singletons. The sample comprised PBMCs. These receptors were taken from a girl aged 5 to 17 in good health and CMV-seropositive.

The V gene is TRBV28, the J gene TRBJ1-2; D is uncertain. Trimming took off 6 bases at V and 7 bases at J, with 15 bases between the two ends. Germline V gene data show CDR1 as MDHEN and CDR2 as SYDVKM. The length of the CDR3 is 13 residues. CDR3 DNA: TGTGCCAGCAGCCTATGGTTTTCAGGTGGCTACACCTTC. It codes for CASSLWFSGGYTF.

The CDR3 DNA is TGTGCCAGCAGTCCTAGCGGGAGGTTGGGGTCCTACAATGAGCAGTTCTTC. Protein product: CASSPSGRLGSYNEQFF. The chain joins TRBV27 to TRBJ2-1; 11 bases map to TRBD2. V shed 5 bases, J shed 1 base, and the junction held 7 bases outside the gene matches. The CDR3 runs to 17 residues. CDR1 and CDR2 (germline): MNHEY, SMNVEV (reference sequence).

The chain has TRBV15 and TRBJ1-1; TRBD1 matches 7 bases. There are 15 residues in the CDR3. Germline V gene sequence: CDR1 LNHNV, CDR2 YYDKDF (reference sequence). V lost 5 bases to trimming and J lost 0 bases; unmatched junction nucleotides: 6. The CDR3 here is CATSAPQGMNTEAFF. As DNA, the CDR3 is TGTGCCACCAGCGCTCCACAGGGGATGAACACTGAAGCTTTCTTT.

This clone was found once. The J gene is TRBJ1-1, the V gene TRBV4-3; D not certain. Germline-derived CDR1 and CDR2 are LGHNA and YSLEER. The CDR3 contains 14 residues. V was trimmed by 0 bases and J by 11 bases, leaving 16 bases between them. The CDR3 loop is CASSQDWAAREAFF. CDR3 bases: TGCGCCAGCAGCCAAGATTGGGCAGCGAGGGAGGCTTTCTTT.

Here the CDR3 reads CASSDRTATEAFF. CDR3 nucleotide sequence: TGTGCCAGCAGCGATCGGACAGCTACTGAAGCTTTCTTT. The chain joins TRBV7-3 to TRBJ1-1; perhaps TRBD1 as D (6 bases). This CDR3 is 13 amino acids long. The V end lost 5 bases, the J end lost 5 bases, and 12 bases lay between the germline ends. Germline V gene sequence: CDR1 SGHTA, CDR2 FQGTGA.

The V call is TRBV25-1, the J call TRBJ1-2, with a tentative D call TRBD1 (5 bases). The V and J ends lost 7 bases and 1 base respectively, with 13 bases between them. This CDR3 spans 14 amino acids. The germline V gene encodes CDR1 MGHDK and CDR2 SYGVNS. The CDR3 loop is CASISAGLNYGYTF. The CDR3 DNA follows: TGTGCCAGCATCTCGGCAGGGCTTAACTATGGCTACACCTTC.

The sample holds a few counts of this clone. The V call is TRBV7-6, the J call TRBJ2-3; D might be TRBD2 (5 bases). V was trimmed by 7 bases and J by 2 bases, leaving 37 bases between them. CDR3 length equals 22 residues. Germline V lookup: CDR1 SGHVS, CDR2 FNYEAQ. CDR3 residues: CASTSQFGVAIEIQTVTDTQYF. Written as DNA, the CDR3 is TGTGCCAGCACCTCCCAATTCGGGGTCGCGATAGAGATACAAACTGTCACAGATACGCAGTATTTT.

This clone appeared a single time. The chain employs TRBV7-8 and TRBJ2-7; tentative D call: TRBD2 (6 bases). Germline V gene lookup returns CDR1 SGHVS and CDR2 FQNEAQ. Trimming removed 5 bases from V and 6 bases from J, with 23 bases in between. CDR3 length: 16 amino acids. DNA for the CDR3: TGTGCCAGCAGCCGATCGGGAGCGGCAGGAGGGCTCGAGCAGTACTTC. Translating it yields CASSRSGAAGGLEQYF.

V usage is TRBV19 and J usage is TRBJ2-3; the match to TRBD2 covers 13 bases. The length of the CDR3 is 17 residues. Trimming at V came to 3 bases and at J to 2 bases, leaving 5 bases not matched to a gene. CDR1 LNHDA and CDR2 SQIVND come from the germline V gene (reference sequence). CDR3 nucleotides: TGTGCCAGTAGTATCGGACTAGCGGGGGAACTCACAGATACGCAGTATTTT. Translation gives CASSIGLAGELTDTQYF.

The J gene is TRBJ2-3, the V gene TRBV7-8; TRBD1 agrees at 7 bases. V trimming: 6 bases; J trimming: 4 bases; junction bases outside the gene matches: 7. The CDR3 is made up of 14 amino acids. The germline gives CDR1 SGHVS, CDR2 FQNEAQ. CDR3 amino acids: CASSSGQLSDTQYF. DNA for the CDR3: TGTGCCAGCAGTTCGGGACAGTTATCAGATACGCAGTATTTT.

The gene calls are TRBV10-3 and TRBJ2-7; 7 bases fit TRBD1. V trimming: 2 bases; J trimming: 5 bases; junction bases outside the gene matches: 9. The CDR3 extends over 15 amino acids. Germline values: CDR1 ENHRY, CDR2 SYGVKD. The CDR3 DNA follows: TGTGCCATCAGTGAGGTCACAGGGGCTAGCCACGAGCAGTACTTC. Amino acid sequence: CAISEVTGASHEQYF.

The V call is TRBV7-8, the J call TRBJ2-7; D might be TRBD2 (6 bases). V shed 5 bases and J shed 2 bases, with 16 bases lying between them. The CDR3 spans 15 residues. Germline lookup yields CDR1 SGHVS and CDR2 FQNEAQ. CDR3 sequence (DNA): TGTGCCAGCAGCCCTTTTCGGGGGAACGCCTACGAGCAGTACTTC. Translating gives CASSPFRGNAYEQYF.

The V and J genes are TRBV7-2 and TRBJ2-7; 9 bases agree with TRBD1. The germline gives CDR1 SGHTA, CDR2 FQGNSA. The CDR3 spans 15 residues. Trimming removed 2 bases from V and 2 bases from J; junction bases left unmatched: 4. CDR3 sequence: CASSLMTGGPYEQYF. The CDR3 region has the DNA TGTGCCAGCAGCTTAATGACAGGGGGGCCCTACGAGCAGTACTTC.

The rearrangement links TRBV25-1 to TRBJ2-7; D perhaps matches TRBD2 (5 bases). The CDR3 loop spans 14 amino acids. Germline V gene sequence: CDR1 MGHDK, CDR2 SYGVNS. The germline V and J ends were trimmed by 5 bases and 2 bases, with 13 bases remaining between them. The CDR3 nucleotides are TGTGCCAGCAGTTCATCTGGAGGCACCTACGAGCAGTACTTC. It is translated as CASSSSGGTYEQYF.

The genes are TRBV4-3 and TRBJ2-6, with D possibly TRBD2 on 5 matching bases. Germline V gives CDR1 LGHNA, CDR2 YSLEER. There are 18 residues in the CDR3. Trimming cost V 2 bases and J 0 bases, with 14 bases left between them. CDR3: CASSQTPAGSSGANVLTF. In nucleotides, the CDR3 is TGCGCCAGCAGCCAAACCCCCGCGGGCTCCTCTGGGGCCAACGTCCTGACTTTC.

The chain combines TRBV6-4 with TRBJ2-7; TRBD1 matches 9 bases. CDR1 is MRHNA and CDR2 is SNTAGT in the germline V gene. The CDR3 is 14 residues long. V was pared by 6 bases and J by 5 bases, with 8 bases of the junction left unmatched. The CDR3 sequence: CASRLDRGPHEQYF. CDR3 in DNA: TGTGCCAGCAGGTTGGACAGGGGACCCCACGAGCAGTACTTC.

The chain couples TRBV7-2 to TRBJ2-1; 7 bases fit TRBD2. The germline V gene encodes CDR1 SGHTA and CDR2 FQGNSA. The CDR3 loop spans 16 amino acids. V dropped 2 bases and J dropped 5; count of bases not matched to a gene: 9. The CDR3 is CASSLSRLAEHNEQFF. CDR3 DNA: TGTGCCAGCAGCTTATCGCGACTAGCTGAGCACAATGAGCAGTTCTTC.

For this clone: Other DNA sequences of this sample code for an identical CDR3. CDR3 sequence (DNA): TGTGCCAGCAGCTTAGAACTAGCGGGATCCTACGAGCAGTACTTC. This codes for CASSLELAGSYEQYF. The V and J genes are TRBV7-2 and TRBJ2-7; 10 nucleotides match TRBD2. Trimming cost V 1 base and J 1 base; bases outside gene matches: 1. The CDR3 totals 15 residues. Looked up from germline, CDR1 is SGHTA and CDR2 is FQGNSA.

The chain is built from TRBV5-4 and TRBJ2-7; the match to TRBD1 covers 9 bases. This CDR3 is built from 15 residues. The germline V gene has CDR1 SGHNT and CDR2 YYREEE (reference sequence). Trimming at V came to 2 bases and at J to 2 bases, leaving 5 bases not matched to a gene. The CDR3 region is CASSLRQGGTYEQYF. CDR3 coding DNA: TGTGCCAGCAGCTTAAGACAGGGGGGGACCTACGAGCAGTACTTC.

As regards this clone: An end of the junction differs from the germline gene, which may be a read error. The identical CDR3 is also encoded by other nucleotide sequences in the sample. This chain joins TRBV19 and TRBJ2-1; 11 bases match TRBD2. CDR3 length equals 15 residues. Germline V gives CDR1 LNHDA, CDR2 SQIVND (reference sequence). In DNA, the CDR3 is TGTGCTAGTAGTATGGGCCTAGCGGGGGGCTTGGAGCAGTTCTTC. It specifies CASSMGLAGGLEQFF.

The chain is built from TRBV6-6 and TRBJ1-2; D is perhaps TRBD1 (6 bases). CDR1 is MNHNY and CDR2 is SVGAGI in the germline V gene (reference sequence). Trimming cost V 5 bases and J 4 bases, with 17 bases left between them. This CDR3 contains 15 residues. In nucleotides, the CDR3 is TGTGCCAGCAGTCCAGCGGGGGGGCCGCGCTATGGCTACACCTTC. Encoded protein: CASSPAGGPRYGYTF.

CDR3 coding DNA: TGCGCCAGTCGACAGTCCTCTGGAAACACCATATATTTT. Protein sequence: CASRQSSGNTIYF. The chain carries TRBV5-1 and TRBJ1-3; possible D gene TRBD1, 5 bases. The CDR3 sequence is 13 residues long. The germline V gene encodes CDR1 SGHRS and CDR2 YFSETQ. V was shortened by 8 bases and J by 0 bases, with 9 bases between the two germline ends.

The gene calls are TRBV9 and TRBJ2-5; maybe TRBD2 (5 bases). This CDR3 has 17 amino acids. Germline CDR1 and CDR2: SGDLS and YYNGEE. Trimming left V 2 bases short and J 0 bases short, with 17 bases between. CDR3 nucleotide sequence: TGTGCCAGCAGCGTCAGTGGGGTGAGGGCAGACCAAGAGACCCAGTACTTC. Encoded protein: CASSVSGVRADQETQYF.